This T cell receptor beta chain was found in a study of human T cells and chemical hapten exposure (dated by TCRdb to about 2021). With respect to the entire study: For sensitization, 2% DPC in acetone was applied to an approximately 2 cm by approximately 2 cm area of upper inner arm skin. For TCR sequencing, blood came from 25 to 30 alopecia patients at anywhere from one to four time points (pre-sensitization, 2, 6 and 24 weeks). The study tracked peripheral blood TCR repertoire changes in vivo during primary and secondary sensitization to the hapten diphenylcyclopropenone (DPC) in alopecia patients. Patient blood was sampled pre-sensitization (week 0) and at 2, 6 and about 24 weeks after DPC sensitization. Throughout the study period of about 22 weeks, patients also received therapeutic DPC doses to the scalp every week. Libraries were pooled for sequencing, and per-sample TCR yields varied mainly because of small differences in library volumes within the pool. Patch tests used Finn chambers with 0.01% DPC on the upper back, scored after 6 days by International Contact Dermatitis Research Group standards. The patient cohort, mostly female, included alopecia areata with under or over 50% scalp involvement, alopecia totalis and alopecia universalis. Summary of the overall study and its limitations: Alopecia, a presumed autoimmune disease, was present in all patients, so the immune response of the patients might differ from that of healthy individuals. After repeated subsampling, changes were observed in the strength of the expansion versus patch-test correlation and in the threshold at which the correlation became significant. Patch test score was positively correlated with the number of PT1 expanded TCRs, with significance at thresholds 8, 16 and 32 but not at 4. DPC sensitization did not change the number of TCRs with a frequency above 1 in 1000, and there was no evidence of changes in global repertoire structure. Significantly more large CDR3 similarity clusters were formed by expanded TCRs than by pre-sensitization or healthy control sets, consistent with antigen-driven responses.

Trimmed from V: 5 bases; trimmed from J: 11 bases; junction bases lacking a gene match: 6. CDR1 and CDR2, looked up from the germline V gene, are SGDLS and YYNGEE. The cysteine opens and the phenylalanine closes a CDR3 of 12 amino acids. Only the CDR3 DNA is retained, 36 bases long and in frame from the first base. The sample's time point label, decoded: pre-sensitization, week 0. Reading the label with the study, this specimen's treatment or condition is: therapeutic diphenylcyclopropenone sensitization with weekly scalp DPC. At each patch-test visit, blood was drawn before the patch test was applied. Patients were considered eligible if aged 18 to 70, diagnosed with alopecia and deemed suitable for DPC therapy, and patients were excluded if pregnant. Total RNA was isolated from unfractionated whole blood collected in Tempus Blood RNA tubes. Libraries were prepared through RACE. The reads were generated on a NextSeq 500. During library preparation, unique molecular identifiers were attached to individual cDNA molecules so that TCRs could be counted quantitatively and reproducibly. For every blood RNA sample, sequencing covered both the TCR alpha and TCR beta chains. In the original analysis: A median of around 96,000 TCRs per sample was observed, with a range of about 20,000 to 690,600. The Decombinator software suite was used to annotate the V, J and CDR3 of the TCR reads. To make PS versus PT1 abundance plots, every sample was subsampled to the same number of TCRs (28,000). Expanded TCRs were defined as absent before sensitization and observed at least eight times at the 2-week time point. TCRdb trimmed public reads at Q25 via fastp, called clones via MiXCR and kept in-frame beta chains. Rows are combined by CDR3 protein, so each entry shows the most common genes and DNA. The V and J calls come from TCRdb's annotation, not from the publication. This sample gives more than 250,000 distinct CDR3 sequences in total; about 8.6% of them show up just once. 2% to 2.5% of the sample goes to the ten largest clones.

This clonotype occurred a few times. Its specific antigen is unknown. No much larger clonotype is one base removed from it; base qualities were not supplied. Sequences were derived from whole blood, sampled in connection with sensitization to the hapten diphenylcyclopropenone (DPC). Rearrangement joined TRBV9 to TRBJ2-2, and 7 bases in between align with TRBD2. This clonotype was sampled from a woman aged 40 to 49 with alopecia areata. Some clones in this sample may be carry-over from other donors' samples. The nucleotide sequence is given as TGTGCCAGCAGTCTGACTAGCAATGAGCTGTTTTTT. Its protein reads: CASSLTSNELFF.